The 17 T cell receptor beta chains listed next were all sequenced from one sample in a study of PD-1 blockade in classical Hodgkin lymphoma. Noted time point: cycle 4 day 1 (C4D1), after 6 weeks of nivolumab. All trial patients relapsed after autologous stem cell transplantation. Researchers report purifying CD4+ T cells from thawed PBMCs by magnetic negative selection. The repertoire was sequenced with immunoSEQ multiplex PCR; TCRdb's copy has only in-frame clones and lacks some. The repertoire has 30,000 to 40,000 clones, 90% to 95% of them found once; the top ten carry 0.25% to 0.35%. The input for sequencing was CD4+ T cells from blood, taken before the fourth cycle of nivolumab. The receptors were gathered from a human donor with classical Hodgkin lymphoma.

The chain has TRBV2 and TRBJ2-2; D is possibly TRBD1 (5 bases). The ends were cut back, 3 bases at V and 2 bases at J, with 10 bases in the middle. CDR1 is SNHLY and CDR2 is FYNNEI in the germline V gene. The CDR3 sequence is 15 residues long. CDR3 residues: CASSDRTPNTGELFF. CDR3 nucleotide sequence: TGTGCCAGCAGTGATAGGACACCTAACACCGGGGAGCTGTTTTTT.

The chain has TRBV10-2 and TRBJ2-5; D possibly corresponds to TRBD1 (7 bases). CDR1 is WSHSY and CDR2 is SAAADI in the germline V gene. Trimming stripped 7 bases from V and 4 bases from J, with 10 bases between. This CDR3 comprises 12 residues. CDR3 sequence: CASTQGGETQYF. The DNA for the CDR3 is TGCGCCAGCACCCAGGGGGGAGAGACCCAGTACTTC.

CDR3 nucleotides: TGTGCCAGCAGCCCTGAGTGGGGAACGTTCTACGAGCAGTACTTC. This translates into CASSPEWGTFYEQYF. The V call is TRBV9, the J call TRBJ2-7; D is unresolved. Trimming pared 4 bases from V and 3 bases from J, leaving 17 bases between. Germline CDR1 SGDLS, CDR2 YYNGEE. CDR3 length: 15 residues. The full variable domain, rest sourced from reference TRBV9 and TRBJ2-7, is DSGVTQTPKHLITATGQRVTLRCSPRSGDLSVYWYQQSLDQGLQFLIQYYNGEERAKGNILERFSAQQFPDLHSELNLSSLELGDSALYFCASSPEWGTFYEQYFGPGTRLTVT.

The J gene is TRBJ1-5, the V gene TRBV29-1; TRBD1 might be the D (5 bases). Trimming took 7 bases from V and 3 from J, leaving 25 bases between them. Germline loops: CDR1 SQVTM, CDR2 ANQGSEA. This CDR3 region has 17 residues. The CDR3 sequence is CSAQRGAGRRPNQPQHF. CDR3 in DNA: TGCAGCGCCCAGCGTGGGGCAGGCCGCAGGCCCAATCAGCCCCAGCATTTT.

This chain connects TRBV29-1 to TRBJ2-4; 10 bases are shared with TRBD2. Germline CDR1 is SQVTM and CDR2 is ANQGSEA. The CDR3 is 13 amino acids. The V and J ends lost 7 bases and 4 bases, in that order; junction bases with no gene match: 4. The CDR3 DNA reads TGCAGCGGGGTAGCGGGGGGAAAAAACATTCAGTACTTC. Translation gives CSGVAGGKNIQYF.

Here the CDR3 reads CASSPPGTGVYEQYF. In DNA, the CDR3 is TGTGCCAGCTCACCACCTGGGACAGGGGTCTACGAGCAGTACTTC. V usage is TRBV18 and J usage is TRBJ2-7; 10 bases are shared with TRBD1. The length of the CDR3 is 15 residues. Looked up from germline, CDR1 is KGHSH and CDR2 is LQKENI. Germline trimming cut 0 bases from V and 3 bases from J; bases unmatched to any gene: 2.

The genes are TRBV9 and TRBJ1-1; the D is unclear. V dropped 4 bases and J dropped 5 bases, with 15 bases sitting between them. This CDR3 is built from 14 residues. Germline CDR1 is SGDLS and CDR2 is YYNGEE. This CDR3 reads CASSPSPLRTEAFF. CDR3 nucleotides: TGTGCCAGCAGCCCCAGTCCTCTGAGAACTGAAGCTTTCTTT.

V gene TRBV27 combines with J gene TRBJ1-2; TRBD1 is a possible D gene (6 bases). The CDR3 contains 13 residues. Trimming took 3 bases from V and 9 from J, leaving 14 bases between them. Germline CDR1 reads MNHEY; CDR2 reads SMNVEV (reference sequence). The CDR3 DNA sequence: TGTGCCAGCAGTTTCGGGGGCGCAGGAAGCTACACCTTC. It codes for CASSFGGAGSYTF.

This sequence joins TRBV28 and TRBJ2-5; TRBD1 is a possible D gene (6 bases). The CDR3 sequence is 16 residues long. Trimming removed 5 bases at V and 0 bases at J, with 16 bases between. Looked up from germline, CDR1 is MDHEN and CDR2 is SYDVKM. The CDR3 spells CASSLSQGFYQETQYF. CDR3 nucleotide sequence: TGTGCCAGCAGTCTTTCTCAGGGGTTCTACCAAGAGACCCAGTACTTC.

V gene TRBV15 combines with J gene TRBJ2-3; TRBD1 is a possible D gene (5 bases). Trimming pared 0 bases from V and 6 bases from J, leaving 16 bases between. Germline V CDR1 and CDR2: LNHNV, YYDKDF (reference sequence). This CDR3 contains 16 residues. The CDR3 is CATSRDLVGLDDTQYF. CDR3 nucleotides: TGTGCCACCAGCAGAGATCTTGTGGGGCTAGACGATACGCAGTATTTT.

This clone turned up a few times. The J gene is TRBJ1-1, the V gene TRBV25-1; D remains unclear. V lost 3 bases, J lost 12 bases, and 8 bases lay in between. Germline V gene data show CDR1 as MGHDK and CDR2 as SYGVNS. CDR3 length: 10 residues. In DNA, the CDR3 is TGTGCCAGCAGTGAGAGGAAAACTTTCTTT. Translated, it gives CASSERKTFF.

This chain joins TRBV7-9 and TRBJ2-5; TRBD1 matches at 10 bases. CDR3 size: 17 residues. Looked up from germline, CDR1 is SEHNR and CDR2 is FQNEAQ (reference sequence). J lost 2 bases, V lost 3 bases, and 9 bases had no gene match. The CDR3, as DNA: TGTGCCAGCAGCTTTGCACGACAGGGGGCCAAGCAAGAGACCCAGTACTTC. Encoded protein: CASSFARQGAKQETQYF.

This chain links TRBV7-3 with TRBJ1-1; 8 bases line up with TRBD1. V lost 1 base and J lost 10; bases outside the gene matches: 5. Germline V gene sequence: CDR1 SGHTA, CDR2 FQGTGA. The CDR3 is 13 residues long. This CDR3 reads CASSLMPGGAAFF. DNA of the CDR3: TGTGCCAGCAGCTTAATGCCAGGGGGCGCAGCTTTCTTT.

The rearrangement uses TRBV9 and TRBJ1-1; D is unclear. Germline V gene sequence: CDR1 SGDLS, CDR2 YYNGEE. This CDR3 is built from 14 residues. V lost 0 bases to trimming and J lost 3 bases, with 9 bases between them. CDR3 in amino acids: CASSVAVRDTEAFF. CDR3 bases: TGTGCCAGCAGCGTAGCTGTCCGGGACACTGAAGCTTTCTTT.

V and J are TRBV14 and TRBJ1-2; D unclear. The V gene's germline CDR1 is SGHDN and CDR2 FVKESK. This CDR3 contains 15 residues. V lost 1 base, J lost 6 bases, and 15 bases lay in between. CDR3 in amino acids: CASSQGPIRVNGYTF. The DNA for the CDR3 is TGTGCCAGCAGCCAAGGACCGATTAGGGTGAATGGCTACACCTTC.

The chain has TRBV7-2 and TRBJ2-6; D gene unclear. This CDR3 is 18 amino acids long. V lost 5 bases to trimming and J lost 5 bases, with 22 bases between them. The germline CDR1 and CDR2 sequences are SGHTA and FQGNSA. The CDR3 region has the DNA TGTGCCAGCAGCAGATACTTGAGACGACAAAGTCGGGCCAACGTCCTGACTTTC. The encoded protein is CASSRYLRRQSRANVLTF. Supplemented by reference TRBV7-2 and TRBJ2-6, the full variable domain reads GAGVSQSPSNKVTEKGKDVELRCDPISGHTALYWYRQSLGQGLEFLIYFQGNSAPDKSGLPSDRFSAERTGGSVSTLTIQRTQQEDSAVYLCASSRYLRRQSRANVLTFGAGSRLTVL.

V gene TRBV6-5 combines with J gene TRBJ2-1; the match to TRBD2 covers 14 bases. J gave up 6 bases and V 6 bases, and 1 base lay outside the gene matches. Germline CDR1 reads MNHEY; CDR2 reads SVGAGI. CDR3 length: 14 amino acids. The CDR3 here is CASSGTSGGNEQFF. For the CDR3, the DNA is TGTGCCAGCAGCGGGACTAGCGGGGGCAATGAGCAGTTCTTC.